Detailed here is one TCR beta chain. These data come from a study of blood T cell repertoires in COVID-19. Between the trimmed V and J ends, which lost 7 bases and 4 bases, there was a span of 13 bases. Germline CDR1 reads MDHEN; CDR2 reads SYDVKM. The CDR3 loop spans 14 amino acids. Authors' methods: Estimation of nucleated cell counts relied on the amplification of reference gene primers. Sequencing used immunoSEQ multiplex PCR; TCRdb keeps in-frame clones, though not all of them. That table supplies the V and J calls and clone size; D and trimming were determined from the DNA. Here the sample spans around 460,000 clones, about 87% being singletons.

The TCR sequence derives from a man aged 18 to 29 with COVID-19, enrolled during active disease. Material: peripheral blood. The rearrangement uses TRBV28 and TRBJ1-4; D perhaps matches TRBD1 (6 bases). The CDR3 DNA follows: TGTGCCAGCACTGCCCAGGGGCATAATGAAAAACTGTTTTTT. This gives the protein CASTAQGHNEKLFF.